Sequencing of this TCR beta chain was carried out in a study of regulatory T cells in long-lasting Graves disease. V shed 2 bases and J 9 bases; nucleotides not matched to a gene: 8. CDR3 length: 15 residues. Combining iRepertoire HTBI primers with Arm-PCR of CDR3 regions, the authors built TCR beta libraries. TCRdb processed the multiplex PCR reads anew with MiXCR; each CDR3 protein has one entry. This sample carries approximately 490,000 distinct CDR3 sequences, roughly 15% of them seen once, and the ten largest clones take approximately 12%. Time point in this sample: newly diagnosed GD, antithyroid drugs for less than 3 months. RNA extracted from PBMCs served as the sequencing template. In Xi'an, China, an endocrinology department was the source of patients. In this sample, this clonotype turned up once. This sample was also put to use in a study of T cells in Graves' hyperthyroidism and ophthalmopathy.

Sequences were derived from peripheral blood mononuclear cells (PBMCs), sampled at new diagnosis, from a patient treated with antithyroid drugs. The chain combines TRBV12-3 or TRBV12-4 with TRBJ2-1; 9 bases fit TRBD2. This TCR came from a man in his forties with Graves disease. In DNA, the CDR3 is TGTGCCAGCAGTTTACTAAGGCGGGAGGGCCCTGAGCAGTTCTTC. Translated, it gives CASSLLRREGPEQFF.